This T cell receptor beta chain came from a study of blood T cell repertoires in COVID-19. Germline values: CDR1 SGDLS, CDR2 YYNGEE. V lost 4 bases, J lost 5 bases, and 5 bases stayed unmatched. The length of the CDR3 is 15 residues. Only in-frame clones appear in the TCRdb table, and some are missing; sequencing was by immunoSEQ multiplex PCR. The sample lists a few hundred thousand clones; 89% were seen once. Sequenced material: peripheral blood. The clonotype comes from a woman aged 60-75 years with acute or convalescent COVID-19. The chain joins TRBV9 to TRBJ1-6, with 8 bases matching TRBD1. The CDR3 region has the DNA TGTGCCAGCAGCACCAGACAGGGGAATAATTCACCCCTCCACTTT. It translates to CASSTRQGNNSPLHF.